Listed here is a single T cell receptor (beta chain). The source of the sample is a study of technical replicates of blood from several donors. The CDR3 contains 15 residues. Trimming removed 0 bases at V and 4 bases at J, with 12 bases between. CDR1 is MNHNY, CDR2 SVGAGI, per germline (reference sequence). The protocol was immunoSEQ multiplex PCR, while the TCRdb copy is restricted to in-frame clones and leaves out a portion. The sample holds under 90,000 clones; roughly 94% are singletons and the top ten take under 0.3%. This clonotype originated in a human donor in good health. The chain links TRBV6-6 to TRBJ1-1; possibly TRBD1 for D (5 bases). The sequenced material came from T cells isolated from PBMCs. The CDR3 loop is CASSYSGGEATEAFF. The CDR3 DNA reads TGTGCCAGCAGTTACTCGGGAGGGGAAGCCACTGAAGCTTTCTTT.